What follows is one TCR beta chain and its context. Its antigen is currently unknown. The donors formed part of the approximately 130-subject validation cohort, distinct from the approximately 670-subject first cohort. The sample comes from a study of cytomegalovirus exposure and HLA in healthy donors. Study-wide results and caveats: Generally TCR sequences proved uncommon, though certain public TCRs appeared in numerous donors. Cytomegalovirus status was reportedly diagnosed by the classifier with high sensitivity and specificity. Researchers counted around 160 TCR beta chains as cytomegalovirus-associated.

Profiled with immunoSEQ multiplex PCR; TCRdb holds only in-frame clones, not every one. The data hold tens of thousands of clones, with about 93% observed a single time. Material for sequencing was PBMCs. This receptor was obtained from a woman aged 18-29 years in good health and CMV-seronegative.

CDR3 in DNA: TGTGCCAGCAGAGGACTAGCGGGGGGGCAAACCGGGGAGCTGTTTTTT. Its protein is CASRGLAGGQTGELFF. The chain uses TRBV2 and TRBJ2-2; 15 bases align to TRBD2. In germline, CDR1 is SNHLY, CDR2 FYNNEI. J gave up 5 bases and V 6 bases, and 4 bases lay outside the gene matches. The CDR3 is 16 residues long. Looking up the rest from reference TRBV2 and TRBJ2-2 gives the full variable domain: EPEVTQTPSHQVTQMGQEVILRCVPISNHLYFYWYRQILGQKVEFLVSFYNNEISEKSEIFDDQFSVERPDGSNFTLKIRSTKLEDSAMYFCASRGLAGGQTGELFFGEGSRLTVL.